The text below deals with one T cell receptor beta chain. What this receptor recognizes is not known. Base qualities were left out, and no much larger clone turns up one base away. These data are taken from a study of memory CD4+ T cells and cytomegalovirus serostatus (dated by TCRdb to the late 2010s). Broadly, across the study: The cohort comprised around 35 healthy Belgian adults, 9 CMV seropositive and roughly 24 CMV seronegative. To replicate a published TCR-based CMV serostatus classifier, the researchers sequenced the CD4+ memory TCRbeta repertoires of a Belgian cohort whose cytomegalovirus serostatus was known.

Genomic DNA was extracted from sorted cells with the Quick-DNA Microprep Kit. TCRbeta DNA was amplified with the immunoSEQ hsTCRbeta kit following the manufacturer's protocol. An Illumina MiSeq instrument was used to sequence the TCRbeta libraries. Under the source paper's analysis protocol: Removing out-of-frame sequences left approximately 2,000,000 distinct TCRbeta sequences, an average of roughly 68,000 per individual. Two values were used to score each individual: the count of about 160 previously reported CMV-associated TCRbeta sequences and the total count of productive distinct TCRbeta sequences. A beta-binomial model was reimplemented in Python, and scikit-learn random forests with default parameters were trained on data from the US cohort. Classifier performance on the Belgian cohort was reported as the median AUC with percentile confidence intervals calculated over 10,000 bootstrap iterations. This is the immuneACCESS table as TCRdb keeps it, with only in-frame sequences that have V and J called. A part of the clones is gone; compared with another copy, unresolved V genes explain less than half, and the rest is unexplained. From that table come the V and J calls and clone size; the DNA was used to work out D and trimming. Recorded for this sample are tens of thousands of clones; around three quarters of them occurred a single time. Roughly 1.7% of the sample lies in the top ten.

V is reduced by 5 bases and J by 0 bases, leaving a spacing of 12 bases between them. CDR1 is given as SGHDT and CDR2 as YYEEEE, both from the germline V gene. Taken from cysteine to phenylalanine, the CDR3 has 15 residues. CDR3 DNA only is kept here, 45 bases in frame from base 1. A FACSAria II was used to sort memory CD4+ T cells, defined as single viable CD3+CD4+CD8-CD45RO+ cells. CMV serostatus was determined with a Roche Elecsys assay detecting serum IgG against CMV pp150, pp28, p38 and p52. After the samples were thawed, total CD4+ T cells were enriched through positive selection using CD4 magnetic microbeads. The samples came from a different study that was designed specifically to examine the CD4+ T cell memory repertoire. Peripheral blood mononuclear cells were isolated and cryopreserved following standard operating procedures; serum was stored at -80 °C. Staining used CD3-PerCP (BW264/56), CD4-APC (RPA-T4), CD45RO-PE (UCHT1) and CD8-Pacific Orange (3B5) antibodies, with Sytox blue excluding non-viable cells.

Findings and caveats that apply to the study as a whole: The results were interpreted as suggesting that the CMV-associated TCR signature is mostly present in the CD4+ memory repertoire. For predicting CMV serostatus, the median bootstrapped AUC was roughly 0.96 using the original framework and 0.91 using a US-trained random forest. Only CD4+CD45RO+ memory cells were sequenced, in contrast to the original study, in which naive and memory CD4+ and CD8+ populations were covered. Among the 150 or so previously reported CMV-associated TCRbeta sequences, approximately 70 showed up in the CD4+ memory repertoires, with each one found in between one and five individuals. The original-framework classifier achieved a median bootstrapped AUC of about 0.94 with a 95% CI of 0.76-1.00 on the Belgian cohort.

The origin of this receptor is an adult in good health and CMV-seronegative. The material sequenced was memory CD4+ T cells from blood. The chain joins TRBV5-6 to TRBJ1-3, with no D gene named confidently. The CDR3 reads CASSSLGSSGNTIYF. The nucleotides are TGTGCCAGCAGTTCCTTGGGGTCCTCTGGAAACACCATATATTTT.